A single sample gave rise to the 3 T cell receptor beta chains below, sequenced in a study of regulatory T cells in long-lasting Graves disease. To make TCR beta libraries, researchers used iRepertoire HTBI primers and Arm-PCR of CDR3 regions. A single record per CDR3 protein comes from TCRdb applying MiXCR to the multiplex PCR reads. The sample contains 350,000 to 400,000 distinct CDR3 sequences, about a sixth of which appear only once. Time point noted: newly diagnosed GD, antithyroid drugs for less than 3 months. Isolated PBMC RNA provided the starting material for the TCR library. Material: peripheral blood mononuclear cells (PBMCs), obtained at new diagnosis, from a patient treated with antithyroid drugs. These receptors were taken from a female donor with Graves disease.

The chain recombines TRBV18 with TRBJ1-5, with D possibly TRBD1 on 6 matching bases. V shed 3 bases and J shed 0 bases, with 9 bases lying between them. The CDR3 runs to 15 residues. CDR1 KGHSH and CDR2 LQKENI come from the germline V gene. CDR3 protein: CASSPAGDSNQPQHF. In DNA form, the CDR3 reads TGTGCCAGCTCACCCGCAGGGGATAGCAATCAGCCCCAGCATTTT.

The rearrangement links TRBV7-9 to TRBJ2-1; D possibly matches TRBD1 or TRBD2 (5 bases each). The germline V gene has CDR1 SEHNR and CDR2 FQNEAQ (reference sequence). The CDR3 covers 14 residues. V gave up 5 bases and J gave up 5 bases, with 13 bases separating them. DNA of the CDR3: TGTGCCAGCAGCCTGCCGGGACGGAACAATGAGCAGTTCTTC. This codes for CASSLPGRNNEQFF.

This clonotype was recorded many times. V usage is TRBV3-1 and J usage is TRBJ1-2, with 8 bases fitting TRBD1. The CDR3 covers 12 residues. Germline loops: CDR1 LGHDT, CDR2 YNNKEL (reference sequence). Trimming cost V 3 bases and J 6 bases; bases outside gene matches: 0. The CDR3 sequence: CASSHRGHGYTF. The CDR3, as DNA: TGTGCCAGCAGCCACAGGGGGCATGGCTACACCTTC. Complete variable domain (other parts from reference TRBV3-1 and TRBJ1-2): DTAVSQTPKYLVTQMGNDKSIKCEQNLGHDTMYWYKQDSKKFLKIMFSYNNKELIINETVPNRFSPKSPDKAHLNLHINSLELGDSAVYFCASSHRGHGYTFGSGTRLTVV.